This T cell receptor beta chain was obtained from a study of control samples from healthy donors and cancer patients. This clone was picked up a small number of times. The protocol was immunoSEQ multiplex PCR, while the TCRdb copy is restricted to in-frame clones and leaves out a portion. The table has 85,000 to 90,000 clones, roughly nine tenths seen once. Unmatched junction bases numbered 6, after V lost 3 bases and J lost 10 bases. Germline CDR1 is SGHNT and CDR2 is YENEEA. CDR3 size: 14 residues. The sample was PBMCs. This TCR was recovered from a woman aged 50 to 60 with colorectal cancer. V is TRBV11-3 and J is TRBJ1-1; the match to TRBD1 covers 12 bases. The CDR3 protein is CASSLGGQGASAFF. DNA of the CDR3: TGTGCCAGCAGCTTGGGGGGACAGGGGGCGTCAGCTTTCTTT.